What follows are 28 T cell receptor beta chains derived from one specimen sequenced in a study of blood T cell repertoires in COVID-19. The data were produced by immunoSEQ multiplex PCR, yet TCRdb's version contains in-frame clones alone and is incomplete. The profile covers fewer than 350,000 clones, with around 89% appearing a single time and around a tenth taken by the ten largest. The specimen was PBMCs or T cells enriched from blood (not recorded which). The receptors were sampled from a middle-aged woman who had recovered from COVID-19.

CDR3 sequence: CASSPRTSGGVTDTQYF. CDR3 nucleotides: TGCGCCAGCAGCCCCCGGACTAGCGGGGGGGTCACAGATACGCAGTATTTT. The gene calls are TRBV5-1 and TRBJ2-3; 15 nucleotides align to TRBD2. CDR1 is SGHRS, CDR2 YFSETQ, per germline. CDR3 length equals 17 residues. The J segment lost 2 bases and the V segment lost 4 bases, leaving 5 bases of the junction unmatched.

This clone was seen once. The CDR3, as DNA: TGCGCCAGCAGCGACCGACAGGGGGACTATGGCTACACCTTC. Translated: CASSDRQGDYGYTF. The rearrangement uses TRBV4-1 and TRBJ1-2, with 9 bases lining up with TRBD1. This CDR3 contains 14 residues. In germline, CDR1 is MGHRA, CDR2 YSYEKL. The V and J ends lost 5 bases and 3 bases, in that order; junction bases with no gene match: 4.

In DNA, the CDR3 is TGTGCCAGCAGCTTAGGCAGGGCTGGTAATGAAAAACTGTTTTTT. This translates into CASSLGRAGNEKLFF. V and J are TRBV7-2 and TRBJ1-4; the D gene is possibly TRBD1 (5 bases). The CDR3 has 15 amino acids. Trimming removed 1 base at V and 4 bases at J, with 10 bases between. CDR1 and CDR2 (germline): SGHTA, FQGNSA.

The rearrangement joins TRBV28 to TRBJ2-5; 13 positions agree with TRBD2. J lost 2 bases, V lost 10 bases, and 13 bases had no gene match. CDR1 MDHEN and CDR2 SYDVKM come from the germline V gene. The CDR3 runs 17 residues. The CDR3 sequence is CAISGTSGDPEQETQYF. CDR3 nucleotides: TGTGCCATTTCCGGGACTAGCGGGGACCCCGAGCAAGAGACCCAGTACTTC.

DNA of the CDR3: TGTGCCAGCAGCCAAGGGTCTACAGGGGGTCGCTATGGCTACACCTTC. It codes for CASSQGSTGGRYGYTF. The rearrangement links TRBV3-1 (or the pseudogene TRBV3-2) to TRBJ1-2, with 8 bases that match TRBD1. The germline CDR1 and CDR2 sequences are LGHDT and YNNKEL (reference sequence). V dropped 1 base and J dropped 4; count of bases not matched to a gene: 8. This CDR3 contains 16 residues.

This chain connects TRBV5-4 to TRBJ2-1, with 12 positions matching TRBD1. Germline values: CDR1 SGHNT, CDR2 YYREEE (reference sequence). Germline trimming cut 4 bases from V and 6 bases from J; bases unmatched to any gene: 11. The CDR3 loop spans 17 amino acids. CDR3 in DNA: TGTGCCAGCAGCCGATGGGGGGGACAGGGGGCGCTCAATGAGCAGTTCTTC. It specifies CASSRWGGQGALNEQFF.

The chain uses TRBV13 and TRBJ1-3; 7 nucleotides match TRBD1. J was trimmed by 2 bases and V by 5 bases; bases with no gene match: 3. Germline V lookup: CDR1 PRHDT, CDR2 FYEKMQ (reference sequence). The CDR3 is 14 residues long. The CDR3 DNA follows: TGTGCCAGCAGCCCACAGGGGACTGGAAACACCATATATTTT. This codes for CASSPQGTGNTIYF.

V is TRBV5-6 and J is TRBJ2-7, with D unclear. Trimming removed 4 bases at V and 4 bases at J, with 12 bases between. This CDR3 comprises 13 residues. Germline V gene sequence: CDR1 SGHDT, CDR2 YYEEEE. The CDR3 reads CASSPMEAYEQYF. DNA for the CDR3: TGTGCCAGCAGCCCAATGGAAGCGTACGAGCAGTACTTC.

The chain employs TRBV18 and TRBJ1-1; D is ambiguous. This CDR3 spans 14 amino acids. Trimming took off 2 bases at V and 5 bases at J, with 12 bases between the two ends. The germline V gene has CDR1 KGHSH and CDR2 LQKENI. DNA of the CDR3: TGTGCCAGCTCACCAGATCTCGTACGGACTGAAGCTTTCTTT. This gives the protein CASSPDLVRTEAFF.

The gene calls are TRBV6-5 and TRBJ2-1, with 9 bases that match TRBD2. The germline gives CDR1 MNHEY, CDR2 SVGAGI. V was clipped by 7 bases and J by 7 bases; unmatched bases: 8. The CDR3 totals 14 residues. CDR3 in DNA: TGTGCCAGCAAAGGCGGGAGGGGTGAGAATGAGCAGTTCTTC. It encodes CASKGGRGENEQFF.

Here the CDR3 DNA reads TGTGCCATCAGTGAAGATAGGGGCGGGGCGGGTGATACGCAGTATTTT. Protein product: CAISEDRGGAGDTQYF. The J gene is TRBJ2-3, the V gene TRBV10-3; tentatively, D is TRBD2 (6 bases). The length of the CDR3 is 16 residues. Trimming cost V 3 bases and J 6 bases, with 19 bases left between them. Germline CDR1 reads ENHRY; CDR2 reads SYGVKD.

V and J are TRBV29-1 and TRBJ2-1; maybe TRBD1 (6 bases). The germline V gene has CDR1 SQVTM and CDR2 ANQGSEA. CDR3 length: 19 amino acids. V was clipped by 1 base and J by 0 bases, with 22 bases between them. The CDR3 DNA sequence: TGCAGCGTTGAAGCCAGAGGTGGCAGGGGTCTACGCTCCTACAATGAGCAGTTCTTC. This sequence encodes CSVEARGGRGLRSYNEQFF.

J is TRBJ2-7 and V is TRBV11-2; D might be TRBD2 (6 bases). V lost 0 bases to trimming and J lost 3 bases, with 27 bases between them. Germline CDR1 reads SGHAT; CDR2 reads FQNNGV. This CDR3 has 20 amino acids. The CDR3 reads CASSLDWAILSEGLSYEQYF. The CDR3, as DNA: TGTGCCAGCAGCTTAGATTGGGCTATCTTAAGTGAGGGACTTAGCTACGAGCAGTACTTC.

The chain employs TRBV4-2 and TRBJ2-2; D is unresolved. The germline V gene encodes CDR1 LGHNA and CDR2 YNFKEQ. Trimming took off 0 bases at V and 0 bases at J, with 8 bases between the two ends. The CDR3 sequence is 16 residues long. CDR3 amino acids: CASSQDIQANTGELFF. The CDR3 DNA is TGTGCCAGCAGCCAAGATATCCAGGCGAACACCGGGGAGCTGTTTTTT.

This clone was picked up a small number of times. This sequence joins TRBV2 and TRBJ2-1, with a tentative D call TRBD2 (5 bases). V was clipped by 1 base and J by 2 bases, with 12 bases between them. The CDR3 totals 16 residues. Germline loops: CDR1 SNHLY, CDR2 FYNNEI. The CDR3: CASSEGLAGPYNEQFF. CDR3 nucleotides: TGTGCCAGCAGTGAAGGGCTAGCTGGGCCCTACAATGAGCAGTTCTTC.

This clone has only one observation. The rearrangement joins TRBV24-1 to TRBJ2-1; a possible D gene is TRBD1 (6 bases). The germline V gene encodes CDR1 KGHDR and CDR2 SFDVKD. This CDR3 contains 14 residues. V lost 3 bases and J 6 bases, leaving 11 bases between the germline ends. The CDR3 loop is CATSDPGHRNEQFF. CDR3 DNA: TGTGCCACCAGTGATCCGGGACATCGCAATGAGCAGTTCTTC.

J is TRBJ2-3 and V is TRBV5-1; 9 nucleotides align to TRBD2. CDR3 size: 16 residues. J was trimmed by 2 bases and V by 0 bases; bases with no gene match: 4. The germline V gene has CDR1 SGHRS and CDR2 YFSETQ. CDR3 coding DNA: TGCGCCAGCAGCTTGGACGCGGGAGGGGTCACAGATACGCAGTATTTT. Translating gives CASSLDAGGVTDTQYF. Drawing the rest from reference TRBV5-1 and TRBJ2-3, the complete variable domain is KAGVTQTPRYLIKTRGQQVTLSCSPISGHRSVSWYQQTPGQGLQFLFEYFSETQRNKGNFPGRFSGRQFSNSRSEMNVSTLELGDSALYLCASSLDAGGVTDTQYFGPGTRLTVL.

The V and J genes are TRBV7-3 and TRBJ2-1, with 12 bases matching TRBD2. This CDR3 is built from 15 residues. With V trimmed by 2 bases and J by 8 bases, 4 bases remained unmatched. Germline lookup yields CDR1 SGHTA and CDR2 FQGTGA. This CDR3 reads CASSLGLAGGDEQFF. CDR3 DNA sequence: TGTGCCAGCAGCTTAGGGCTAGCGGGAGGGGATGAGCAGTTCTTC. The full variable domain, in which reference TRBV7-3 and TRBJ2-1 provide the parts outside the CDR3, is GAGVSQTPSNKVTEKGKYVELRCDPISGHTALYWYRQSLGQGPEFLIYFQGTGAADDSGLPNDRFFAVRPEGSVSTLKIQRTERGDSAVYLCASSLGLAGGDEQFFGPGTRLTVL.

The rearrangement uses TRBV7-6 and TRBJ1-1; D unresolved. The CDR3 consists of 17 residues. From germline, CDR1 is SGHVS and CDR2 FNYEAQ. Trimming stripped 2 bases from V and 5 bases from J, with 21 bases between. In DNA form, the CDR3 reads TGTGCCAGCAGCTTAACCTCCAGCGGGCGCGTTGATACTGAAGCTTTCTTT. Protein product: CASSLTSSGRVDTEAFF.

The rearrangement uses TRBV3-1 (or the pseudogene TRBV3-2) and TRBJ1-4; D ambiguous. The CDR3 sequence is 17 residues long. Trimming shortened V by 0 bases and J by 8 bases, and 19 bases separated the two germline ends. CDR1 is LGHDT and CDR2 is YNNKEL in the germline V gene (reference sequence). CDR3 sequence (DNA): TGTGCCAGCAGCCAAGATTCCCCCCGAGGATCGAGAGAAAAACTGTTTTTT. It yields the protein CASSQDSPRGSREKLFF.

The rearrangement joins TRBV21-1 to TRBJ2-7; TRBD1 is the table's D call and was not checked against the DNA. TRBV21-1 is an annotated pseudogene. This CDR3 region has 16 residues. The CDR3 coding sequence is TGTGCCAGCAGCAAAGACAGGCCGTGGGTATCCTACGAGCAGTACTTC. It is translated as CASSKDRPWVSYEQYF.

The chain couples TRBV24-1 to TRBJ2-3; 8 bases are a match to TRBD2. The CDR3 is 16 amino acids. The V segment lost 1 base and the J segment 2 bases; nucleotides outside the gene matches: 4. Per germline, CDR1 KGHDR and CDR2 SFDVKD. The chain's CDR3 is CATSDFGGVNTDTQYF. Here the CDR3 DNA reads TGTGCCACCAGTGATTTCGGGGGGGTGAACACAGATACGCAGTATTTT.

The chain recombines TRBV27 with TRBJ1-5, with a tentative D call TRBD1 (6 bases). Germline V gene sequence: CDR1 MNHEY, CDR2 SMNVEV (reference sequence). The CDR3 covers 19 residues. Trimming cost V 1 base and J 0 bases, with 19 bases left between them. The CDR3 sequence: CASSLFESGEVGSNQPQHF. Written as DNA, the CDR3 is TGTGCCAGCAGTTTATTCGAGTCAGGGGAAGTTGGTAGCAATCAGCCCCAGCATTTT.

The J gene is TRBJ1-6, the V gene TRBV9, with D maybe TRBD1 (5 bases). The length of the CDR3 is 15 residues. Trimming pared 0 bases from V and 8 bases from J, leaving 12 bases between. Germline V gene data show CDR1 as SGDLS and CDR2 as YYNGEE. This chain's CDR3 is CASSVGWGEDSPLHF. CDR3 in DNA: TGTGCCAGCAGCGTAGGGTGGGGCGAGGATTCACCCCTCCACTTT.

The rearrangement uses TRBV7-6 and TRBJ2-7; 8 positions match TRBD1. CDR3 size: 15 residues. Looked up from germline, CDR1 is SGHVS and CDR2 is FNYEAQ. The trim removed 2 bases at V and 2 bases at J, leaving 5 bases unmatched. CDR3 coding DNA: TGTGCCAGCAGCTTATCAGGGGGCGGTCCCTACGAGCAGTACTTC. Protein product: CASSLSGGGPYEQYF. Using reference TRBV7-6 and TRBJ2-7 for the parts outside the CDR3, the full variable domain is GAGVSQSPRYKVTKRGQDVALRCDPISGHVSLYWYRQALGQGPEFLTYFNYEAQQDKSGLPNDRFSAERPEGSISTLTIQRTEQRDSAMYRCASSLSGGGPYEQYFGPGTRLTVT.

J is TRBJ2-1 and V is TRBV18, with D perhaps matching TRBD2 (6 bases). Per germline, CDR1 KGHSH and CDR2 LQKENI. The CDR3 spans 16 residues. The V end lost 0 bases, the J end lost 2 bases, and 11 bases lay between the germline ends. This CDR3 is CASSPPGLATYNEQFF. CDR3 bases: TGTGCCAGCTCACCACCGGGTCTAGCGACCTACAATGAGCAGTTCTTC.

The rearrangement joins TRBV12-3 or TRBV12-4 to TRBJ2-3; TRBD2 is a possible D gene (5 bases). Trimming took 7 bases from V and 6 from J, leaving 14 bases between them. The CDR3 extends over 13 amino acids. CDR3 bases: TGTGCCAGCACTCTTAAGCGGAGCGATACGCAGTATTTT. It yields the protein CASTLKRSDTQYF.

The rearrangement links TRBV7-6 to TRBJ1-1, with D possibly TRBD1 on 5 matching bases. Germline-derived CDR1 and CDR2 are SGHVS and FNYEAQ. The V gene lost 4 bases and the J gene lost 0 bases, with 12 bases spanning the gap. CDR3 length: 15 residues. The CDR3 bases are TGTGCCAGCAGCTCCGAGCAGGGTATGAACACTGAAGCTTTCTTT. It codes for CASSSEQGMNTEAFF.